The 9 T cell receptor beta chains given below trace back to one sample, sequenced in a study of regulatory dendritic cells for organ transplantation. Sorted T cells were CFSE-labeled and cultured 4 to 5 days with allogeneic regulatory or mature dendritic cells at 1:10. Antigen specificity for these receptors is unknown. The table came from immunoSEQ multiplex PCR; TCRdb's copy has only in-frame clones and leaves some out. The sample contains about 3,500 clones, just under 60% of which appear only once. Input material: memory CD8+ T cells from blood cultured with dendritic cells. Subset denoted: CD45RO+ memory T cells. Receptors originate from a human donor in good health.

This clone was recorded a few times. The chain couples TRBV2 to TRBJ2-1, with 12 bases fitting TRBD2. Germline loops: CDR1 SNHLY, CDR2 FYNNEI. This CDR3 region has 15 residues. The V and J ends lost 3 bases and 10 bases, in that order; junction bases with no gene match: 7. The CDR3 DNA reads TGTGCCAGCAGTGACGACTTAGGACTAGCGGGAGAGCAGTTCTTC. Amino acid sequence: CASSDDLGLAGEQFF.

The V and J genes are TRBV6-5 and TRBJ2-7; 10 bases agree with TRBD1. Germline-derived CDR1 and CDR2 are MNHEY and SVGAGI. J was trimmed by 5 bases and V by 4 bases; bases with no gene match: 5. There are 14 residues in the CDR3. The CDR3 nucleotides read TGTGCCAGCAGTTTGGACAGGGGGGGCCACGAGCAGTACTTC. Translation gives CASSLDRGGHEQYF.

V usage is TRBV6-5 and J usage is TRBJ2-1; D ambiguous. The germline CDR1 and CDR2 sequences are MNHEY and SVGAGI. The CDR3 runs 11 residues. The V end was cut by 7 bases, the J end by 5 bases, with 6 bases between. For the CDR3, the DNA is TGTGCCAGCAACAATAACAATGAGCAGTTCTTC. Translating it yields CASNNNNEQFF.

The V call is TRBV7-9, the J call TRBJ2-3, with D tentatively TRBD1 (6 bases). Germline V gene lookup returns CDR1 SEHNR and CDR2 FQNEAQ (reference sequence). CDR3 size: 15 residues. Trimming pared 5 bases from V and 1 base from J, leaving 13 bases between. CDR3 sequence (DNA): TGTGCCAGCAGCCAAGATAACAGGGGCACAGATACGCAGTATTTT. It yields the protein CASSQDNRGTDTQYF.

The chain joins TRBV6-5 to TRBJ2-7, with 7 nucleotides matching TRBD1. Germline V gene lookup returns CDR1 MNHEY and CDR2 SVGAGI. This CDR3 contains 14 residues. V was clipped by 6 bases and J by 0 bases; unmatched bases: 5. CDR3 sequence: CASSSGTASYEQYF. Written as DNA, the CDR3 is TGTGCCAGCAGCTCCGGGACAGCCTCCTACGAGCAGTACTTC.

This rearrangement joins TRBV11-2 to TRBJ2-3; D perhaps matches TRBD2 (7 bases). CDR1 is SGHAT, CDR2 FQNNGV, per germline. With 5 bases removed from V and 5 bases from J, the gap between germline ends came to 17 bases. The CDR3 covers 15 residues. The CDR3 loop is CASSQDSRGGDTQYF. In DNA, the CDR3 is TGTGCCAGCAGCCAAGATTCTAGGGGGGGAGATACGCAGTATTTT.

The sample holds a few counts of this clone. J is TRBJ1-1 and V is TRBV4-1; 7 nucleotides match TRBD1. J was trimmed by 8 bases and V by 5 bases; bases with no gene match: 11. In germline, CDR1 is MGHRA, CDR2 YSYEKL. The CDR3 has 14 amino acids. Here the CDR3 reads CASSYSRTGAEAFF. Here the CDR3 DNA reads TGCGCCAGCAGCTACTCCCGGACAGGAGCCGAAGCTTTCTTT.

This chain connects TRBV6-6 to TRBJ2-7; 12 positions agree with TRBD1. Losses at the gene ends were 8 bases for V and 4 bases for J; bases not matched to a gene: 6. Germline lookup yields CDR1 MNHNY and CDR2 SVGAGI (reference sequence). The CDR3 runs 14 residues. The CDR3: CASGSGQGAYEQYF. The CDR3, as DNA: TGTGCCAGCGGATCGGGACAGGGGGCATACGAGCAGTACTTC.

The genes are TRBV7-9 and TRBJ1-1; D unresolved. V shed 5 bases and J shed 1 base, with 8 bases lying between them. Germline CDR1 reads SEHNR; CDR2 reads FQNEAQ (reference sequence). The CDR3 contains 13 residues. CDR3: CASSPLRNTEAFF. The CDR3 DNA is TGTGCCAGCAGCCCCCTCAGGAACACTGAAGCTTTCTTT.